The 31 T cell receptor beta chains in this list originate from one sample, sequenced in a study of blood T cell repertoires in COVID-19. Generated by immunoSEQ multiplex PCR, the TCRdb table keeps only in-frame clones and is missing some. The repertoire includes 70,000 or so clones, around 87% of them detected once, and roughly 3.9% sits in the top ten. The sample consisted of peripheral blood. The receptor set was obtained from an older man with active COVID-19.

The gene calls are TRBV5-1 and TRBJ1-6; 8 bases are a match to TRBD1. The V gene's germline CDR1 is SGHRS and CDR2 YFSETQ. Trimming at V came to 6 bases and at J to 9 bases, leaving 11 bases not matched to a gene. This CDR3 has 15 amino acids. The CDR3 spells CASNISPQGASPLHF. Here the CDR3 DNA reads TGCGCCAGCAATATTTCCCCGCAGGGGGCTTCACCCCTCCACTTT.

This clone was detected only a few times. The chain employs TRBV5-6 and TRBJ2-5; 13 positions agree with TRBD2. The length of the CDR3 is 16 residues. Trimming at V came to 4 bases and at J to 0 bases, leaving 3 bases not matched to a gene. Germline V CDR1 and CDR2: SGHDT, YYEEEE. CDR3 loop: CASSGGTSGNQETQYF. Written as DNA, the CDR3 is TGTGCCAGCAGCGGCGGGACTAGCGGGAACCAAGAGACCCAGTACTTC.

This chain uses TRBV11-3 with TRBJ2-3; a possible D gene is TRBD1 (6 bases). V shed 4 bases and J shed 5 bases, with 13 bases lying between them. This CDR3 has 14 amino acids. Germline lookup yields CDR1 SGHNT and CDR2 YENEEA. CDR3 sequence: CASSYRQVRDTQYF. The CDR3 DNA reads TGTGCCAGCAGCTACAGACAGGTTCGAGATACGCAGTATTTT.

The chain recombines TRBV9 with TRBJ2-5; perhaps TRBD2 as D (6 bases). Germline V gives CDR1 SGDLS, CDR2 YYNGEE. V lost 0 bases, J lost 1 base, and 7 bases lay in between. The CDR3 sequence is 14 residues long. CDR3 DNA sequence: TGTGCCAGCAGCGTAGGCGGGGCCCAAGAGACCCAGTACTTC. Amino acid sequence: CASSVGGAQETQYF.

The chain has TRBV13 and TRBJ2-3; possible D gene TRBD1, 5 bases. Germline CDR1 and CDR2: PRHDT and FYEKMQ (reference sequence). V dropped 4 bases and J dropped 4 bases, with 9 bases sitting between them. The CDR3 sequence is 13 residues long. The CDR3 spells CASSSQGSDTQYF. Here the CDR3 DNA reads TGTGCCAGCAGCTCCCAGGGATCAGATACGCAGTATTTT.

The V call is TRBV30, the J call TRBJ2-7, with D possibly matching TRBD2 (8 bases). V lost 2 bases, J lost 7 bases, and 24 bases lay in between. CDR1 is GTSNPN, CDR2 SVGIG, per germline (reference sequence). This CDR3 region has 16 residues. CDR3 nucleotides: TGTGCCTGGAGTTCAACCTACAGGGGACCGGGGGGGGAGCAGTACTTC. Translated, it gives CAWSSTYRGPGGEQYF.

The CDR3 DNA sequence: TGTGCCACCAGTGAGCCACGCCGGGGACAAGGGTGGGATACGCAGTATTTT. It codes for CATSEPRRGQGWDTQYF. The chain employs TRBV24-1 and TRBJ2-3; maybe TRBD1 (6 bases). Germline CDR1 reads KGHDR; CDR2 reads SFDVKD. V shed 4 bases and J shed 6 bases, with 22 bases lying between them. The CDR3 runs 17 residues.

The V gene is TRBV9, the J gene TRBJ1-1; D perhaps matches TRBD1 (5 bases). The V and J ends lost 4 bases and 11 bases respectively, with 18 bases between them. Germline V lookup: CDR1 SGDLS, CDR2 YYNGEE. The CDR3 loop spans 13 amino acids. CDR3 DNA: TGTGCCAGCAGCCCACCAGGGAGGGGTCGGGCTTTCTTT. This encodes CASSPPGRGRAFF.

The rearrangement joins TRBV6-6 to TRBJ2-1; TRBD2 agrees at 7 bases. This CDR3 is 15 amino acids long. After removal of 10 bases from V and 0 bases from J, the junction contained 9 bases not matched to a gene. Germline loops: CDR1 MNHNY, CDR2 SVGAGI (reference sequence). CDR3 protein: CATRIAGSSYNEQFF. The CDR3 DNA follows: TGTGCCACCAGAATAGCGGGCAGCTCCTACAATGAGCAGTTCTTC.

The chain uses TRBV5-1 and TRBJ2-5; TRBD2 matches at 11 bases. CDR3 length: 15 amino acids. The junction had 7 bases not matched to a gene; V was cut back by 9 bases and J by 0 bases. Germline V gives CDR1 SGHRS, CDR2 YFSETQ. DNA of the CDR3: TGCGCCACCCGCCCGGGACTAGCGGACCAAGAGACCCAGTACTTC. The encoded protein is CATRPGLADQETQYF. Complete variable domain (other parts from reference TRBV5-1 and TRBJ2-5): KAGVTQTPRYLIKTRGQQVTLSCSPISGHRSVSWYQQTPGQGLQFLFEYFSETQRNKGNFPGRFSGRQFSNSRSEMNVSTLELGDSALYLCATRPGLADQETQYFGPGTRLLVL.

This rearrangement joins TRBV11-2 to TRBJ2-5, with 10 positions matching TRBD2. V was pared by 5 bases and J by 5 bases, with 5 bases of the junction left unmatched. Germline V gene lookup returns CDR1 SGHAT and CDR2 FQNNGV. The CDR3 loop spans 14 amino acids. The CDR3 protein is CASSPSGRGETQYF. The CDR3 nucleotides are TGTGCCAGCAGCCCGAGCGGGAGGGGGGAGACCCAGTACTTC.

V gene TRBV11-2 combines with J gene TRBJ2-7; TRBD2 aligns across 11 bases. CDR3 size: 16 residues. The V gene end was trimmed by 0 bases and the J gene end by 3 bases; junction bases not matched to a gene: 4. Germline assignment: CDR1 SGHAT and CDR2 FQNNGV. The DNA for the CDR3 is TGTGCCAGCAGCTTAGACCACACTAGCGGGGGCTACGAGCAGTACTTC. Protein sequence: CASSLDHTSGGYEQYF.

The chain carries TRBV29-1 and TRBJ2-3; D not certain. The ends were cut back, 1 base at V and 5 bases at J, with 10 bases in the middle. The CDR3 runs to 13 residues. Germline loops: CDR1 SQVTM, CDR2 ANQGSEA. As DNA, the CDR3 is TGCAGCGTTGAAGTCGGAGTCGGAGATACGCAGTATTTT. It encodes CSVEVGVGDTQYF.

The CDR3 sequence: CASRTSGISTDTQYF. For the CDR3, the DNA is TGTGCCAGCAGGACTAGCGGGATTAGCACAGATACGCAGTATTTT. The chain carries TRBV27 and TRBJ2-3, with 11 bases identical to TRBD2. Trimming cost V 6 bases and J 0 bases; bases outside gene matches: 2. This CDR3 comprises 15 residues. Germline V gives CDR1 MNHEY, CDR2 SMNVEV (reference sequence).

With regard to this clone: This same CDR3 is encoded by further DNA sequences in the sample. This rearrangement joins TRBV6-2 or TRBV6-3 to TRBJ2-6, with D tentatively TRBD1 (5 bases). The CDR3 is 14 amino acids. Germline CDR1 and CDR2: MNHEY and SVGEGT. V was clipped by 5 bases and J by 1 base, with 6 bases between them. The CDR3 DNA is TGTGCCAGCAGTGGGGCTTCTGGGGCCAACGTCCTGACTTTC. As protein: CASSGASGANVLTF.

This clone is a singleton in its sample. The genes are TRBV7-2 and TRBJ2-7; 8 bases fit TRBD2. Looked up from germline, CDR1 is SGHTA and CDR2 is FQGNSA. This CDR3 comprises 15 residues. J lost 6 bases, V lost 0 bases, and 7 bases had no gene match. The CDR3 DNA reads as TGTGCCAGCAGCTTAGCGCTGAACGGGAGGGGCGAGCAGTACTTC. This encodes CASSLALNGRGEQYF. The entire variable domain, with the rest obtained from reference TRBV7-2 and TRBJ2-7, is as follows: GAGVSQSPSNKVTEKGKDVELRCDPISGHTALYWYRQSLGQGLEFLIYFQGNSAPDKSGLPSDRFSAERTGGSVSTLTIQRTQQEDSAVYLCASSLALNGRGEQYFGPGTRLTVT.

A single count supports this clone. V and J are TRBV7-3 and TRBJ2-7; 10 nucleotides line up with TRBD2. V lost 5 bases and J lost 3; bases outside the gene matches: 1. Germline CDR1 SGHTA, CDR2 FQGTGA. The CDR3 length is 13 residues. CDR3 sequence reads: CASSRTSGYEQYF. The CDR3 DNA is TGTGCCAGCAGCCGGACTAGCGGCTACGAGCAGTACTTC. Together with reference TRBV7-3 and TRBJ2-7, the CDR3 gives the full variable domain: GAGVSQTPSNKVTEKGKYVELRCDPISGHTALYWYRQSLGQGPEFLIYFQGTGAADDSGLPNDRFFAVRPEGSVSTLKIQRTERGDSAVYLCASSRTSGYEQYFGPGTRLTVT.

This chain connects TRBV5-6 to TRBJ2-3; 9 bases are shared with TRBD1. Germline CDR1 is SGHDT and CDR2 is YYEEEE. There are 14 residues in the CDR3. After removal of 4 bases from V and 6 bases from J, the junction contained 6 bases not matched to a gene. Written as DNA, the CDR3 is TGTGCCAGCAGCCCACAGGGGGCGGGGGATACGCAGTATTTT. The encoded protein is CASSPQGAGDTQYF.

In this sample, this clone turned up once. This chain uses TRBV24-1 with TRBJ1-5; no reliable D call. CDR1 KGHDR and CDR2 SFDVKD come from the germline V gene. This CDR3 spans 15 amino acids. Trimming removed 4 bases at V and 3 bases at J, with 12 bases between. CDR3 protein: CATSDRHSPNQPQHF. The CDR3 DNA reads as TGTGCCACCAGTGACCGACACTCTCCCAATCAGCCCCAGCATTTT.

The chain carries TRBV5-1 and TRBJ2-5; TRBD2 matches at 7 bases. The trim removed 2 bases at V and 5 bases at J, leaving 0 bases unmatched. Germline V gene sequence: CDR1 SGHRS, CDR2 YFSETQ. This CDR3 spans 12 amino acids. CDR3 protein: CASSFGGETQYF. DNA for the CDR3: TGCGCCAGCAGCTTCGGGGGGGAGACCCAGTACTTC.

The V call is TRBV13, the J call TRBJ1-5, with 7 bases lining up with TRBD1. Germline lookup yields CDR1 PRHDT and CDR2 FYEKMQ (reference sequence). Trimming at V came to 5 bases and at J to 6 bases, leaving 13 bases not matched to a gene. The length of the CDR3 is 16 residues. Here the CDR3 reads CASSARQGGASQPQHF. CDR3 coding DNA: TGTGCCAGCAGCGCGAGACAGGGTGGGGCAAGTCAGCCCCAGCATTTT.

V usage is TRBV7-3 and J usage is TRBJ2-3, with 7 bases aligning to TRBD2. There are 16 residues in the CDR3. The V and J ends lost 5 bases and 1 base, in that order; junction bases with no gene match: 9. CDR1 SGHTA and CDR2 FQGTGA come from the germline V gene. The CDR3 here is CASSTQAGRGTDTQYF. The CDR3 nucleotides read TGTGCCAGCAGCACCCAGGCGGGGAGGGGCACAGATACGCAGTATTTT.

The V call is TRBV5-5, the J call TRBJ2-5; 10 bases are a match to TRBD1. There are 15 residues in the CDR3. Losses at the gene ends were 0 bases for V and 5 bases for J; bases not matched to a gene: 4. Germline V gene data show CDR1 as SGHKS and CDR2 as YYEKEE (reference sequence). CDR3 in DNA: TGTGCCAGCAGCTTGGGGGACAGGGGTTGGGAGACCCAGTACTTC. The encoded protein is CASSLGDRGWETQYF.

The J gene is TRBJ2-3, the V gene TRBV9, with TRBD2 matching over 9 bases. Per germline, CDR1 SGDLS and CDR2 YYNGEE. There are 16 residues in the CDR3. Losses at the gene ends were 0 bases for V and 4 bases for J; bases not matched to a gene: 6. This CDR3 reads CASSVEAGGPSDTQYF. The CDR3 DNA sequence: TGTGCCAGCAGCGTAGAGGCGGGAGGGCCTTCAGATACGCAGTATTTT.

The J gene is TRBJ1-1, the V gene TRBV25-1, with a possible D match to TRBD1 (5 bases). Per the germline V gene, CDR1 is MGHDK and CDR2 is SYGVNS. The CDR3 covers 15 residues. Trimming took off 3 bases at V and 1 base at J, with 12 bases between the two ends. CDR3 DNA sequence: TGTGCCAGCAGTGAGACTCCCACAGGGAACACTGAAGCTTTCTTT. Translated, it gives CASSETPTGNTEAFF.

This clone was seen a few times. The V call is TRBV7-2, the J call TRBJ2-5, with D unclear. The CDR3 covers 12 residues. Trimming left V 4 bases short and J 7 bases short, with 10 bases between. Germline V gene data show CDR1 as SGHTA and CDR2 as FQGNSA. This chain's CDR3 is CASSSVTWTQYF. CDR3 sequence (DNA): TGTGCCAGCAGCTCTGTTACATGGACCCAGTACTTC.

CDR3 DNA sequence: TGTGCCAGTAGTACCGCCAGGGGGCCCCAAGAGACCCAGTACTTC. It yields the protein CASSTARGPQETQYF. V usage is TRBV19 and J usage is TRBJ2-5; 8 nucleotides align to TRBD1. The ends lost 4 bases at V and 1 base at J; junction bases unmatched: 5. Germline loops: CDR1 LNHDA, CDR2 SQIVND (reference sequence). The CDR3 totals 15 residues.

This clone showed up just once. The rearrangement uses TRBV12-3 or TRBV12-4 and TRBJ2-7; maybe TRBD1 (5 bases). Trimming left V 1 base short and J 7 bases short, with 8 bases between. The CDR3 loop spans 12 amino acids. Here the CDR3 DNA reads TGTGCCAGCAGTTTAGTGGGGCGGGAGCAGTACTTC. It translates to CASSLVGREQYF.

This clone was counted a few times. The genes are TRBV5-4 and TRBJ2-5, with 9 bases that match TRBD2. V dropped 4 bases and J dropped 2; count of bases not matched to a gene: 12. From germline, CDR1 is SGHNT and CDR2 YYREEE (reference sequence). The CDR3 runs to 17 residues. CDR3 in DNA: TGTGCCAGCAGCCCCCTGGTTAGCGGGAGAGGACAAGAGACCCAGTACTTC. It specifies CASSPLVSGRGQETQYF.

J is TRBJ2-5 and V is TRBV7-2; D may be TRBD2 (6 bases). Germline CDR1 is SGHTA and CDR2 is FQGNSA. V lost 2 bases to trimming and J lost 3 bases, with 7 bases between them. This CDR3 has 13 residues. DNA for the CDR3: TGTGCCAGCAGCTTACGGAGGGAAGAGACCCAGTACTTC. Its translation is CASSLRREETQYF. The full variable domain, with the rest looked up from reference TRBV7-2 and TRBJ2-5, is GAGVSQSPSNKVTEKGKDVELRCDPISGHTALYWYRQSLGQGLEFLIYFQGNSAPDKSGLPSDRFSAERTGGSVSTLTIQRTQQEDSAVYLCASSLRREETQYFGPGTRLLVL.

The chain employs TRBV14 and TRBJ2-5; the match to TRBD2 covers 9 bases. CDR1 and CDR2 (germline): SGHDN, FVKESK. The CDR3 has 13 amino acids. V shed 1 base and J 9 bases; nucleotides not matched to a gene: 3. CDR3 sequence (DNA): TGTGCCAGCAGCCAAGGGCTAGCGGGGCCCCAGTACTTC. It specifies CASSQGLAGPQYF.